The rows below give T cell receptor beta chains drawn from one sample of a study of tumor and adjacent non-tumor tissue in lung cancer. From the multiplex PCR reads, TCRdb called clonotypes with MiXCR, one entry per CDR3 protein. The data contain about 81,000 distinct CDR3 sequences, over 60% of them seen just once; the ten biggest clones take up roughly a tenth. The sample taken for sequencing was lung tumor tissue. These receptors all come from a woman between 40 and 55 years old with non-small cell lung cancer. Each CDR3 is given with its conserved first and last residue. Fields, in order: J gene, D gene, V gene, clone size, CDR3 DNA, CDR3 protein. D genes are given only for firm matches. Clone size is stated in some rows and not others, as once, few, many or a class when expanded.

>TRBJ2-5|NA|TRBV12-3/TRBV12-4|NA
TGTGCCAGCAGTTTTGGGATAGGGATTGGAGGAGAGACCCAGTACTTC
CASSFGIGIGGETQYF
>TRBJ2-1|NA|TRBV29-1|NA
TGCAGCCATGGCGGGATTAGGTGCAATGAGCAGTTCTTC
CSHGGIRCNEQFF
>TRBJ1-2|NA|TRBV11-2|NA
TGTGCCAGCAGCTTATCTCCGGGGCACACCTATGACTACACCTTC
CASSLSPGHTYDYTF
>TRBJ2-1|NA|TRBV29-1|once
TGCAGAGTTGAAGACCCTCGGAGCTACAATGAACGGTTCTTC
CRVEDPRSYNERFF
>TRBJ2-7|TRBD1|TRBV9|NA
TGTGCCAGCAGCCCTACAGGGGGACCTCTCGAGCAGTACTTC
CASSPTGGPLEQYF
>TRBJ2-5|NA|TRBV10-1|NA
TGCGCCAGTAATGAGTCTGGATGGGCAGAGACCAAGTACTTC
CASNESGWAETKYF
>TRBJ1-2|NA|TRBV20-1|NA
TGCAGTGCTAGAGAGGCCGCCACCTCCATATATAGCTACACCTTC
CSAREAATSIYSYTF
>TRBJ2-1|NA|TRBV11-2|few
TGTGCCATCAGTCAAGGGAGGTGGCAGTTCTTC
CAISQGRWQFF
>TRBJ1-5|NA|TRBV20-1|few
TGCAATGCTAGAGAGGACAGACCGAATCAGCCCCAGCATTTT
CNAREDRPNQPQHF
>TRBJ2-1|NA|TRBV12-3/TRBV12-4|NA
TGCGCCAGCAGAGGTACTGGCGGTTACAATGAGCAGTTCTTC
CASRGTGGYNEQFF
>TRBJ2-1|TRBD2|TRBV29-1|NA
TGCAGCCTTGCTAGACTAGCGAACTCCAATGAACCGTTCTTC
CSLARLANSNEPFF
>TRBJ2-3|NA|TRBV7-8|many
TGTGCCAGCAGCCCTGAGGGTACGCAGTATTTT
CASSPEGTQYF
>TRBJ2-3|TRBD1|TRBV5-1|few
TGCGTCAGCAGCTTGCCGGGACAGGGGGGGGATACGCAGTATTTT
CVSSLPGQGGDTQYF
>TRBJ2-1|TRBD2|TRBV11-2|NA
TGTGCCAGCAGCTCGCGCATCCTAACCAGCGGGGGACTAAGGGAGCAGTCCTTC
CASSSRILTSGGLREQSF
>TRBJ2-5|TRBD2|TRBV11-2|once
TGTACCAGCAGCTTCCTAGCGGGAGGAATCGAGATCCAGTACTTC
CTSSFLAGGIEIQYF
>TRBJ2-7|TRBD1|TRBV6-5|NA
TGTGCCAGCAGGGGACAGGCTTGGGACGATTATTACTTC
CASRGQAWDDYYF
>TRBJ2-5|NA|TRBV6-5|once
TGTGCCAACAGCCACGGCGTTGGCTTGGACGTCCTAAGAGAAGGGACCCAGTACTTC
CANSHGVGLDVLREGTQYF
>TRBJ2-1|NA|TRBV20-1|few
TGCAGTGCTGGACCCCCCCAACCATCCTACAATGAGCAGTTCTTC
CSAGPPQPSYNEQFF
>TRBJ2-7|NA|TRBV10-3|NA
TGTGTCTCCGGGAAACCTGAGCAGTACTTC
CVSGKPEQYF
>TRBJ2-5|NA|TRBV11-2|NA
TGTACCAGCAGCTCCCAAGGAGGGGGGACCAGCGTGACCCAGTACTTC
CTSSSQGGGTSVTQYF
>TRBJ2-1|NA|TRBV29-1|NA
TGCAACGGTGAGTGGGGCGACAATGAGCTGTTCTTC
CNGEWGDNELFF
>TRBJ2-5|NA|TRBV5-1|many
TGCGCCAGCAGCTTTAACGCTGACCAAGAGACCCAGTACTTC
CASSFNADQETQYF
>TRBJ1-3|NA|TRBV2|NA
TGTGCCAGCGCTCTGGGGCCCCTCTCTGGAAACACCATATATTTT
CASALGPLSGNTIYF
>TRBJ2-1|NA|TRBV11-2|NA
TGTGCGAGCAGCTTAGACCCTTCACGACACTACGAGCAGTTCTTC
CASSLDPSRHYEQFF
>TRBJ2-2|TRBD2|TRBV6-5|many
TGTGCCAGCAGCTACGCCGCGGGGGCGAACACCGGGGAGCTGTTTTTT
CASSYAAGANTGELFF
>TRBJ2-5|NA|TRBV11-2|NA
TGTGCCAGCGGCTTAGTTGGGCGGAGTACCCGAGAGACCCAGTACTTC
CASGLVGRSTRETQYF
>TRBJ2-3|TRBD1|TRBV4-1|NA
TGCGCCAGTTGCCAAGAAAGGACAGGGTTTGGCACAGATACGCAGTATTTT
CASCQERTGFGTDTQYF
>TRBJ1-4|NA|TRBV4-2|NA
TGTGCCAGCGGCCAAGATCATTCGGGGACGGCTAATGAAAAAGTGTTTTTT
CASGQDHSGTANEKVFF
>TRBJ2-7|TRBD2|TRBV6-6|many
TGTGCCAGCAGTGTGGGGTGGTTGCGGGAGCGGGAGCAGTACTTC
CASSVGWLREREQYF
>TRBJ2-7|NA|TRBV11-2|once
TGTGCCAGCAGCTCACATCTGGACAGTCAGCTCGAGCAGTACTTC
CASSSHLDSQLEQYF
>TRBJ1-1|NA|TRBV6-5|NA
TGTGCCAGCATCTTACTTGAGGTAGCTAGGCTAAACACTGAAGCTTTCTTT
CASILLEVARLNTEAFF
>TRBJ2-3|NA|TRBV11-1|NA
TGTGCCAGCAGTCCCACAGGGACCATAGATACGCAGTATTTT
CASSPTGTIDTQYF
>TRBJ2-3|NA|TRBV6-6|many
TGTGCCAGCAGGCTTTGGGGATACACAGATACGCAGTATTTT
CASRLWGYTDTQYF
>TRBJ2-5|NA|TRBV11-3|NA
TGTGCTAGCAGGTTAGAACGATCCCGCGGGGAGACCCAGTACTTC
CASRLERSRGETQYF
>TRBJ2-1|NA|TRBV6-5|NA
TGTGCTAGCAGTCGCGGGACGGGAGAGGGCATAGAGCAGCTCTTC
CASSRGTGEGIEQLF
>TRBJ2-7|NA|TRBV5-6|NA
TGTGGCAGCAGCTTATTCGGGGGCGCGGAGTCCAACGAGAAGTACTTC
CGSSLFGGAESNEKYF
>TRBJ2-2|TRBD2|TRBV11-2|NA
TGTGCCAGCAGCCCCGGACGCGGCGGGGGGCTGTTCTTT
CASSPGRGGGLFF
>TRBJ2-7|TRBD2|TRBV6-2/TRBV6-3|NA
TGTGCCAGCAGTCCCCCGACTAGCAACGAGCAGTACTTC
CASSPPTSNEQYF
>TRBJ2-7|NA|TRBV11-2|NA
TGTGCCAACACTCAACAAGGGGGTACCCAGTACGATCAGTACTTC
CANTQQGGTQYDQYF
>TRBJ1-6|NA|TRBV6-7|once
TGTGCCAGCAGTTACCTCGACAGGATAGGAAGCCCACCCCTCCACTTT
CASSYLDRIGSPPLHF
>TRBJ1-2|NA|TRBV11-2|NA
TGTGCTAGCAGCCCGACGGGCAGGAGCATACAAGGCTACACCTTC
CASSPTGRSIQGYTF
>TRBJ2-3|NA|TRBV28|NA
TGTGCCAGCAAACTCGGGCTGGGGAAGGATACGCAGTATTTT
CASKLGLGKDTQYF
>TRBJ2-5|TRBD1|TRBV5-5|many
TGTGCCAGCAGCTCCCCCGGGACAGCAGAGACCCAGTACTTC
CASSSPGTAETQYF
>TRBJ2-1|TRBD1|TRBV6-2/TRBV6-3|NA
TGTTCCAGCAGTTATCGGGGACAGGATAAGCAGTTCTTC
CSSSYRGQDKQFF
>TRBJ1-5|NA|TRBV12-3/TRBV12-4|few
TGTCCCAGCAGTTCGGGATTTAAGGAAGGGGAACATCAGCCCCAGCATTTT
CPSSSGFKEGEHQPQHF
>TRBJ2-1|TRBD2|TRBV11-3|NA
TGTGCCAGCAGCTCGGAGGGGACTAGCGGGGGTAATGAGCAGTCTTTC
CASSSEGTSGGNEQSF
>TRBJ2-7|NA|TRBV5-5|many
TGTGCCAGCAGCTTTGACCACGAGCAGTACTTC
CASSFDHEQYF
>TRBJ2-1|NA|TRBV6-4|NA
TGTGCCAGCAGTGACTCGAATTTGGGGGAGCAGTTCTTC
CASSDSNLGEQFF
>TRBJ2-7|NA|TRBV20-1|once
TGCAATGCAGGGGACGGAACCAACCTCTCCCACGAGCAGTACTTC
CNAGDGTNLSHEQYF
>TRBJ2-1|TRBD1|TRBV11-3|NA
TGTGCCAGCAGCCCCGGACAGGGAGGCAGTGAGCAATTCTTC
CASSPGQGGSEQFF
>TRBJ1-1|NA|TRBV4-1|many
TGCGCCAGCAGCCAAGAGCCGGGGACTGTTGAAGCTTTCTTT
CASSQEPGTVEAFF
>TRBJ1-6|NA|TRBV30|once
TGTGCCTGGAGGGGGCGGCCACCCCTCCACTTT
CAWRGRPPLHF
>TRBJ2-3|TRBD2|TRBV6-2/TRBV6-3|NA
TGTGCCAGCAGTTATACTAGCGGGGGGGAGACTACGTTT
CASSYTSGGETTF
>TRBJ2-5|TRBD2|TRBV29-1|few
TGCCGCGGAGAGCGGGGGGCGACCCAGTACTTC
CRGERGATQYF
>TRBJ2-6|NA|TRBV29-1|NA
TGCAGCTTTGATTCCGGGGGCTCCGGGGCCAACGTCCTAACTTTC
CSFDSGGSGANVLTF
>TRBJ2-1|TRBD1|TRBV5-6|NA
TGTGCCAGCAGCCTGACAGGGAAGGACAAGTTCTTC
CASSLTGKDKFF
>TRBJ2-7|NA|TRBV11-2|NA
TGTACCAGCAGCTTAGATCCCCAGAGGTCCTGCGAGCACTACTTC
CTSSLDPQRSCEHYF
>TRBJ1-1|NA|TRBV4-1|once
TGCGCCAGCAGCCCGTCGGTTAAGGGAGTTACTGATGTTTTCTTT
CASSPSVKGVTDVFF
>TRBJ2-1|NA|TRBV11-3|few
TGTGCCAGCAACGCCGTATCGAACACTTACAATGAACAGTTCTTC
CASNAVSNTYNEQFF
>TRBJ1-2|NA|TRBV6-2/TRBV6-3|NA
TGTGCCAGCAGCTGGAACTATTGCTACACCTTC
CASSWNYCYTF